Listed here are 5 T cell receptor beta chains from one sample, sequenced in a study of cytomegalovirus exposure and HLA in healthy donors. Primers: 60 Vbeta forward and 13 Jbeta reverse. TCRdb keeps only in-frame clones here, not all; method: immunoSEQ multiplex PCR. There are 180,000 or so clones in the sample; 75% occur only once, and about 8% lies in the top ten. Sequenced input: PBMCs. These receptors were taken from a woman in her forties in good health and CMV-seropositive.

Concerning this clone: Other DNA sequences within the sample encode an identical CDR3. The CDR3 here is CASSSPASGNSYEQYF. Written as DNA, the CDR3 is TGTGCCAGCAGTTCCCCCGCCAGCGGAAACTCCTACGAGCAGTACTTC. This chain joins TRBV28 and TRBJ2-7; D perhaps matches TRBD2 (5 bases). CDR1 and CDR2 (germline): MDHEN, SYDVKM. V was trimmed by 4 bases and J by 0 bases, leaving 16 bases between them. The CDR3 is 16 amino acids.

The chain joins TRBV6-6 to TRBJ1-2; D may be TRBD1 (5 bases). The CDR3 covers 12 residues. The V and J ends lost 10 bases and 3 bases respectively, with 12 bases between them. Germline V gene data show CDR1 as MNHNY and CDR2 as SVGAGI (reference sequence). In DNA form, the CDR3 reads TGTGCCACCTCGACAGTCGACTATGGCTACACCTTC. Protein: CATSTVDYGYTF.

The V call is TRBV27, the J call TRBJ2-1; TRBD2 agrees at 8 bases. From germline, CDR1 is MNHEY and CDR2 SMNVEV (reference sequence). V was pared by 4 bases and J by 15 bases, with 14 bases of the junction left unmatched. This CDR3 is built from 14 residues. CDR3 residues: CASSSASSGSWPFF. The CDR3 DNA is TGTGCCAGCAGTTCGGCCTCAAGCGGGAGTTGGCCGTTCTTC.

The chain carries TRBV6-5 and TRBJ2-2; no reliable D call. The V end was cut by 6 bases, the J end by 6 bases, with 5 bases between. Per the germline V gene, CDR1 is MNHEY and CDR2 is SVGAGI. The CDR3 runs to 11 residues. This CDR3 is CASSRAGELFF. The CDR3, as DNA: TGTGCCAGCAGCCGGGCCGGGGAGCTGTTTTTT.

V and J are TRBV27 and TRBJ2-3, with D perhaps matching TRBD2 (5 bases). CDR1 and CDR2 from the germline V gene are MNHEY and SMNVEV (reference sequence). V lost 4 bases to trimming and J lost 1 base, with 15 bases between them. The CDR3 has 16 residues. CDR3 sequence (DNA): TGTGCCAGCAGTTCGCTGGACTCCGCTGGCACAGATACGCAGTATTTT. It is translated as CASSSLDSAGTDTQYF.